Listed below are T cell receptor beta chains from one sample, sequenced in a study of cytomegalovirus exposure and HLA in healthy donors. Profiled with immunoSEQ multiplex PCR; TCRdb holds only in-frame clones, not every one. Altogether 150,000 to 180,000 clones are present, 70% to 90% being singletons, with the ten largest covering less than 2.5%. Sequenced material: PBMCs. These receptors all stem from a woman aged 18-29 years in good health and CMV-seronegative. The CDR3 runs from the conserved cysteine through the conserved F or W. The D gene is left open where the match is weak. Part of the rows lack a size; the others show once, few, many or a class for expanded clones.

j_call clone_size d_call v_call cdr3_nt cdr3_aa
TRBJ1-5 . . TRBV19 TGTGCCAGTAGTACCGCGGGGGTACAGGGTCAGCCCCAGCATTTT CASSTAGVQGQPQHF
TRBJ2-7 . . TRBV28 TGTGCCAGCAGTGGGTGGACAGCCTCAGCGGCCGCCTACGAGCAGTACTTC CASSGWTASAAAYEQYF
TRBJ1-5 . . TRBV27 TGTGCCAGCAGAAACCTAGAAGGTCAGCCCCAGCATTTT CASRNLEGQPQHF
TRBJ2-5 once TRBD1 TRBV29-1 TGCAGCTCGGGACAGGGCCAAGAGACCCAGTACTTC CSSGQGQETQYF
TRBJ1-4 . . TRBV2 TGTGCCAGCAGTGAATCAGTGGTGGGAGGGAGTAATGAAAAACTGTTTTTT CASSESVVGGSNEKLFF
TRBJ1-4 . TRBD1 TRBV2 TGTGCCAGCCAGGGGGCCTACAGGGGGACTAATGAAAAACTGTTTTTT CASQGAYRGTNEKLFF
TRBJ2-3 . TRBD2 TRBV15 TGTGCCACCGAAGACGGGACTATCATGGGGAGGGATACGCAGTATTTT CATEDGTIMGRDTQYF
TRBJ2-2 once TRBD2 TRBV5-1 TGCGCCAGCAGCCCCGGGAGGGTGGACGGGGAGCTGTTTTTT CASSPGRVDGELFF
TRBJ2-7 once . TRBV5-8 TGTGCCAGCAGCTTGGTGGAGGTCTCCTACGAGCAGTACTTC CASSLVEVSYEQYF
TRBJ2-7 . TRBD1 TRBV7-8 TGTGCCAGCAGGGAGACAGGGGTAGTGGGGGAGCAGTACTTC CASRETGVVGEQYF
TRBJ1-1 . . TRBV6-5 TGTGCCAGCAGAACGGGGTACACTGAAGCTTTCTTT CASRTGYTEAFF
TRBJ1-5 . TRBD1 TRBV19 TGTGCCAGTAGTATAGGGACAGGGAGAGGGCCCCAGCATTTT CASSIGTGRGPQHF
TRBJ1-2 . TRBD1 TRBV28 TGTGCCAGCAGTTCGGGACAGGGAGACTATGGCTACACCTTC CASSSGQGDYGYTF
TRBJ2-2 . . TRBV27 TGTGCCATCGATAGTGCCGGGGAGCTGTTTTTT CAIDSAGELFF
TRBJ2-3 . TRBD2 TRBV9 TGTGCCAGCAGCGGGACTAGCGGGAGTGTAGGGACAGATACGCAGTATTTT CASSGTSGSVGTDTQYF
TRBJ2-7 . TRBD2 TRBV7-3 TGTGCCAGCAGCCGTGACATCCCCGGGACTAGCGGGAGTTACGAGCAGTACTTC CASSRDIPGTSGSYEQYF
TRBJ2-5 . TRBD2 TRBV5-4 TGTGCCAGCAACTACGGGACTAGCGGGGAAGAGACCCAGTACTTC CASNYGTSGEETQYF
TRBJ2-5 . . TRBV10-3 TGTGCCATCAGAGAACTGCTGGAAGAGACCCAGTACTTC CAIRELLEETQYF
TRBJ1-5 . . TRBV18 TGTGCCAGCTCACCTCTTACGCGAGGAGGGAATCAGCCCCAGCATTTT CASSPLTRGGNQPQHF
TRBJ1-6 . . TRBV6-8 TGTGCCAGCAGCCCGCGATTCGATCACCGCGGGTCACCCCTCCACTTT CASSPRFDHRGSPLHF
TRBJ1-2 . . TRBV28 TGTGCCAGCAGCCTAGGAATAGGAGGAGGGGGAGCGGGGCTCTATGGCTACACCTTC CASSLGIGGGGAGLYGYTF
TRBJ1-1 . . TRBV6-6 TGTGCCAGCAGTTTGAAACAGGGTTTTGAAGCTTTCTTT CASSLKQGFEAFF